This T cell receptor (beta chain) stems from a study of cytomegalovirus exposure and HLA in healthy donors. Primers: 60 Vbeta forward and 13 Jbeta reverse. The repertoire was sequenced with immunoSEQ multiplex PCR; TCRdb's copy has only in-frame clones and lacks some. This table has around 130,000 clones, roughly 82% appearing once. Germline V lookup: CDR1 SGDLS, CDR2 YYNGEE. V shed 3 bases, J shed 0 bases, and the junction held 2 bases outside the gene matches. The CDR3 consists of 14 residues. This receptor was obtained from a boy younger than 18 in good health and CMV-seronegative. The chain has TRBV9 and TRBJ2-7; 8 bases fit TRBD1. Sequencing was carried out using PBMCs. CDR3 DNA sequence: TGTGCCAGCAGCGGGGACAGGAGCTCCTACGAGCAGTACTTC. Translated, it gives CASSGDRSSYEQYF.